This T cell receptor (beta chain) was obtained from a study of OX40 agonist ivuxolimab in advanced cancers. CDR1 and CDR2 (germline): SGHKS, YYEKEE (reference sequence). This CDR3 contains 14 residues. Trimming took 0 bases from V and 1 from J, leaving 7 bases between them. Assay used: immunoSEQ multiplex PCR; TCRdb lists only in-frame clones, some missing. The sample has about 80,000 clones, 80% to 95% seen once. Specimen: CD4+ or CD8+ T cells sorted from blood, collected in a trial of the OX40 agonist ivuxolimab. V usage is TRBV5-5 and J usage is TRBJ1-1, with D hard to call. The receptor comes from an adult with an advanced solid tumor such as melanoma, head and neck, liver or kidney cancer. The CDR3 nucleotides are TGTGCCAGCAGCTTGGAGGTCGGGAACACTGAAGCTTTCTTT. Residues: CASSLEVGNTEAFF.